This T cell receptor (beta chain) is from a study of T cells in Graves' hyperthyroidism and ophthalmopathy. For the study at large: Sampling of peripheral blood happened at initial diagnosis, prior to any treatment.

The CDR3 has 14 amino acids. The V end was cut by 6 bases, the J end by 6 bases, with 17 bases between. From germline, CDR1 is SGHKS and CDR2 YYEKEE (reference sequence). Authors of the study amplified TCR beta CDR3 regions from RNA transcripts. In the first-round RT-PCR of the TCR CDR3, the HTBI primer set was used. TCRdb processed the multiplex PCR reads anew with MiXCR; each CDR3 protein has one entry. In the table there are about 640,000 distinct CDR3 sequences, roughly 14% of which are singletons. This clonotype was seen at least ten times. Its antigen is still unknown. Overall study findings and caveats: Within blood appeared most thyroid clonotypes that had expanded above 0.001.

The clonotype was recovered from a woman between 45 and 65 years old with Graves' ophthalmopathy. The rearrangement uses TRBV5-5 and TRBJ2-3; D possibly uses TRBD1 or TRBD2 (5 bases each). Material for sequencing was blood. The CDR3 region is CASNRRDRADTQYF. CDR3 coding DNA: TGTGCCAGCAACCGCCGGGACCGGGCGGATACGCAGTATTTT.